These 24 T cell receptor beta chains originate from one sample sequenced in a study of somatic mutations in cytotoxic T cells in rheumatoid arthritis (dated by TCRdb to between 2016 and 2019). The library was obtained by the immunoSEQ multiplex PCR assay. TCRdb carries this immuneACCESS record with in-frame sequences only. Its versions omit some clonotypes, under half of them owing to an unresolved V gene in the studies checked, with the rest unexplained. The sample table holds around 7,400 clones, of which over 75% were seen once. Around 28% of the sample belongs to the ten largest clones. The specimen was CD8+ T cells sorted from blood. The receptors were sampled from a woman in her 70s with rheumatoid arthritis.

The CDR3 reads CASSAAGTGWYNEQFF. CDR3 DNA sequence: TGTGCCAGCAGCGCCGCTGGGACAGGGTGGTACAATGAGCAGTTCTTC. The rearrangement links TRBV9 to TRBJ2-1; TRBD1 matches at 9 bases. J was trimmed by 4 bases and V by 3 bases; bases with no gene match: 8. The germline gives CDR1 SGDLS, CDR2 YYNGEE. This CDR3 has 16 amino acids.

This rearrangement joins TRBV6-4 to TRBJ1-4, with 8 bases that match TRBD1. The CDR3 totals 17 residues. Germline trimming cut 2 bases from V and 2 bases from J; bases unmatched to any gene: 7. The germline V gene has CDR1 MRHNA and CDR2 SNTAGT. The CDR3 coding sequence is TGTGCCAGCAGTGACCCAGGCAGGGGGCAGACTAATGAAAAACTGTTTTTT. Residues: CASSDPGRGQTNEKLFF.

This sequence joins TRBV7-8 and TRBJ1-1; TRBD1 matches at 9 bases. This CDR3 region has 11 residues. V lost 6 bases, J lost 13 bases, and 6 bases stayed unmatched. CDR1 SGHVS and CDR2 FQNEAQ come from the germline V gene. The CDR3 sequence: CASRRQGVDFF. CDR3 sequence (DNA): TGTGCCAGCAGACGACAGGGGGTCGATTTCTTT.

The gene calls are TRBV21-1 and TRBJ1-1; the table's D call, TRBD1, was not checked against the DNA. TRBV21-1 represents a pseudogene. The CDR3 has 14 amino acids. Written as DNA, the CDR3 is TGTGCCAGCAGCGCTTCAGGGCGTGAAACTGAAGCTTTCTTT. Its translation is CASSASGRETEAFF.

This clone was detected once. The CDR3 loop reads CASSVVGSADTQYF. The CDR3 DNA reads as TGTGCCAGCAGCGTAGTCGGCAGCGCAGATACGCAGTATTTT. This chain joins TRBV9 and TRBJ2-3; the D is unclear. Germline V lookup: CDR1 SGDLS, CDR2 YYNGEE. The V gene lost 0 bases and the J gene lost 4 bases, with 9 bases spanning the gap. The CDR3 covers 14 residues.

The chain carries TRBV21-1 and TRBJ1-1; the D call of TRBD1 is as the table states it, not checked on the DNA. TRBV21-1 is assigned pseudogene status. This CDR3 comprises 18 residues. In DNA form, the CDR3 reads TGTGCCAGCAAGCCGGGACAGGTGGGCCAATTAACCAACACTGAAGCTTTCTTT. Its protein product is CASKPGQVGQLTNTEAFF.

The rearrangement joins TRBV6-1 to TRBJ2-1, with TRBD1 matching 8 bases. The trim removed 11 bases at V and 9 bases at J, leaving 9 bases unmatched. Germline CDR1 and CDR2: MNHNS and SASEGT. The length of the CDR3 is 12 residues. CDR3 DNA: TGTGCCCTTCGGACAGGGTTCGCTGAGCAGTTCTTC. Its translation is CALRTGFAEQFF.

This chain links TRBV6-5 with TRBJ2-7; tentative D call: TRBD2 (6 bases). Germline CDR1 MNHEY, CDR2 SVGAGI. Trimming stripped 2 bases from V and 7 bases from J, with 15 bases between. The CDR3 is 14 amino acids. The CDR3, as DNA: TGTGCCAGCAGTTACGGCGGAGGGAGGAGTGAGCAGTACTTC. This gives the protein CASSYGGGRSEQYF.

V is TRBV7-2 and J is TRBJ2-3; D may be TRBD2 (5 bases). The CDR3 length is 15 residues. With 1 base removed from V and 7 bases from J, the gap between germline ends came to 15 bases. Germline V gene lookup returns CDR1 SGHTA and CDR2 FQGNSA. The CDR3 protein is CASSLDWALGNTQYF. In DNA form, the CDR3 reads TGTGCCAGCAGCTTAGACTGGGCCCTCGGGAATACGCAGTATTTT.

This clone has a single count. J is TRBJ2-3 and V is TRBV10-3; TRBD2 agrees at 11 bases. The CDR3 is 17 amino acids. In germline, CDR1 is ENHRY, CDR2 SYGVKD. Trimming took 2 bases from V and 4 from J; bases not matched to a gene: 8. The CDR3 DNA sequence: TGTGCCATCAGTGAGGTCGGTAGCGGGAGGGCCTCAGATACGCAGTATTTT. Its translation is CAISEVGSGRASDTQYF.

The rearrangement joins TRBV13 to TRBJ1-1, with a tentative D call TRBD1 (6 bases). The V gene lost 5 bases and the J gene lost 1 base, with 17 bases spanning the gap. The CDR3 sequence is 16 residues long. The germline gives CDR1 PRHDT, CDR2 FYEKMQ (reference sequence). This chain's CDR3 is CASSTPRQGTNTEAFF. In nucleotides, the CDR3 is TGTGCCAGCAGCACCCCGAGGCAGGGGACGAACACTGAAGCTTTCTTT.

The chain carries TRBV2 and TRBJ2-5; tentatively, D is TRBD1 (5 bases). There are 12 residues in the CDR3. Per the germline V gene, CDR1 is SNHLY and CDR2 is FYNNEI. The V gene lost 6 bases and the J gene lost 5 bases, with 10 bases spanning the gap. The CDR3 protein is CASRGRRETQYF. The CDR3 nucleotides are TGTGCCAGCAGGGGGCGTAGGGAGACCCAGTACTTC.

CDR3 protein: CASSLSSSETQYF. The CDR3 DNA sequence: TGTGCCAGCAGTTTATCTAGTTCAGAGACCCAGTACTTC. The V gene is TRBV27, the J gene TRBJ2-5; no firm D call. CDR3 length: 13 amino acids. The V end was cut by 0 bases, the J end by 4 bases, with 6 bases between. Germline values: CDR1 MNHEY, CDR2 SMNVEV (reference sequence).

The V call is TRBV5-1, the J call TRBJ2-5; 12 bases are a match to TRBD2. This CDR3 region has 16 residues. Trimming took 5 bases from V and 4 from J; bases not matched to a gene: 9. Germline V CDR1 and CDR2: SGHRS, YFSETQ. The CDR3 coding sequence is TGCGCCAGCAGACCACCGGGACTAGCGGGTGGAGAGACCCAGTACTTC. Encoded protein: CASRPPGLAGGETQYF.

This clone was recorded once. The rearrangement links TRBV9 to TRBJ2-1; 8 bases line up with TRBD2. V shed 2 bases, J shed 9 bases, and the junction held 10 bases outside the gene matches. This CDR3 has 15 residues. Germline CDR1 is SGDLS and CDR2 is YYNGEE. CDR3 sequence (DNA): TGTGCCAGCAGCGTCGGCGGGAGGTACTTGGGTGAGCAGTTCTTC. As protein: CASSVGGRYLGEQFF. Using reference TRBV9 and TRBJ2-1 for the parts outside the CDR3, the full variable domain is DSGVTQTPKHLITATGQRVTLRCSPRSGDLSVYWYQQSLDQGLQFLIQYYNGEERAKGNILERFSAQQFPDLHSELNLSSLELGDSALYFCASSVGGRYLGEQFFGPGTRLTVL.

This chain connects TRBV4-1 to TRBJ1-4; unclear D gene. The length of the CDR3 is 13 residues. Per germline, CDR1 MGHRA and CDR2 YSYEKL. V was clipped by 1 base and J by 12 bases, with 12 bases between them. The DNA for the CDR3 is TGCGCCAGCAGCCAAGTGCTGAGGGAGGAACTGTTTTTT. Residues: CASSQVLREELFF.

Comment on this clone: At one end the junction does not follow the germline gene, possibly because of a read error. V and J are TRBV7-9 and TRBJ2-1, with D unresolved. The CDR3 sequence is 13 residues long. CDR1 is SEHNR and CDR2 is FQNEAQ in the germline V gene (reference sequence). CDR3 loop: CASSLSRDKEQFF. The CDR3 nucleotides are TGTGCCAGCAGCTTAAGTAGAGACAAGGAGCAGTTCTTC.

The chain links TRBV7-9 to TRBJ2-3; the match to TRBD2 covers 11 bases. Germline V CDR1 and CDR2: SEHNR, FQNEAQ (reference sequence). Losses at the gene ends were 2 bases for V and 4 bases for J; bases not matched to a gene: 5. The CDR3 sequence is 16 residues long. CDR3 sequence (DNA): TGTGCCAGCAGCTTAATCACTAGCGGGGGCCCAGATACGCAGTATTTT. Amino acids: CASSLITSGGPDTQYF.

The J gene is TRBJ2-1, the V gene TRBV9, with TRBD2 as a possible D gene (7 bases). V was clipped by 0 bases and J by 9 bases, with 13 bases between them. The CDR3 loop spans 14 amino acids. Germline-derived CDR1 and CDR2 are SGDLS and YYNGEE. In nucleotides, the CDR3 is TGTGCCAGCAGCGTAGTGGCGGGGGCCCTTGAGCAGTTCTTC. Amino acids: CASSVVAGALEQFF.

CDR3 region: CASSPWRGPNTGELFF. CDR3 coding DNA: TGTGCCAGCAGCCCCTGGCGGGGACCTAACACCGGGGAGCTGTTTTTT. The chain has TRBV7-9 and TRBJ2-2; possible D gene TRBD2, 6 bases. CDR3 length: 16 amino acids. V lost 5 bases and J lost 2, with 15 bases in between. Germline assignment: CDR1 SEHNR and CDR2 FQNEAQ (reference sequence).

The V and J genes are TRBV11-3 and TRBJ2-1; D is possibly TRBD2 (5 bases). V shed 2 bases and J shed 8 bases, with 16 bases lying between them. CDR1 is SGHNT and CDR2 is YENEEA in the germline V gene. The CDR3 contains 15 residues. CDR3 sequence (DNA): TGTGCCAGCAGCTTAAGGAGCGGCCCTGGGCATGAGCAGTTCTTC. Amino acids: CASSLRSGPGHEQFF.

As regards this clone: The junction shows a germline mismatch at one end, possibly a read error. Other nucleotide sequences in the sample specify the same CDR3. This chain connects TRBV27 to TRBJ2-1; 15 bases fit TRBD2. Germline lookup yields CDR1 MNHEY and CDR2 SMNVEV (reference sequence). This CDR3 has 17 amino acids. The CDR3 sequence: CASSPGLAGGHYNEQFF. The CDR3, as DNA: TGTGCCAGCAGTCCGGGACTAGCGGGGGGCCATTACAATGAGCAATTCTTC.

The rearrangement joins TRBV19 to TRBJ1-2; maybe TRBD1 (5 bases). Per the germline V gene, CDR1 is LNHDA and CDR2 is SQIVND (reference sequence). V lost 7 bases and J lost 0, with 15 bases in between. CDR3 length: 15 amino acids. DNA of the CDR3: TGTGCCAGTACGAAAACAGGACCTTCTAACTATGGCTACACCTTC. The encoded protein is CASTKTGPSNYGYTF.

The chain has TRBV7-6 and TRBJ2-5, with TRBD2 identical over 8 bases. This CDR3 is 14 amino acids long. The germline V gene encodes CDR1 SGHVS and CDR2 FNYEAQ. Trimming removed 2 bases from V and 4 bases from J; junction bases left unmatched: 3. CDR3 bases: TGTGCCAGCAGCTTACTGAGCGGGGGAGAGACCCAGTACTTC. Residues: CASSLLSGGETQYF.